The 25 T cell receptor beta chains below all came from one sample that was sequenced in a study of molecular identifiers for immune sequencing clone quantification. TCRdb called the PCR reads again in MiXCR, with one record for every CDR3 protein. Found here are some 320,000 distinct CDR3 sequences, about a fifth of them singletons; the top ten hold about 0.81%. Sequenced sample: naive CD8+ T cells from blood, with Jurkat cell RNA spiked in. Stated subset: FACS-sorted CD8+CD4-CCR7+CD45RA+ naive T cells. The source is a human donor in good health. Some libraries in this study had Jurkat cell RNA spiked in.

This clonotype has a count of ten or more. The chain links TRBV7-9 to TRBJ2-5; TRBD2 might be the D (6 bases). The CDR3 covers 13 residues. Germline V gene data show CDR1 as SEHNR and CDR2 as FQNEAQ (reference sequence). The V end was cut by 5 bases, the J end by 4 bases, with 11 bases between. The CDR3 here is CASSVLAPETQYF. CDR3 sequence (DNA): TGTGCCAGCAGCGTACTAGCACCAGAGACCCAGTACTTC.

This clonotype has a count of ten or more. V and J are TRBV12-3 or TRBV12-4 and TRBJ1-3; TRBD1 matches 8 bases. J lost 3 bases, V lost 3 bases, and 10 bases had no gene match. The length of the CDR3 is 17 residues. The CDR3 DNA reads as TGTGCCAGCAGTTTTCAGGGGGCCGGTTTTGTTGGAAACACCATATATTTT. It specifies CASSFQGAGFVGNTIYF.

As regards this clonotype: With a much larger clone just one base away, this may be a read error. The V call is TRBV2, the J call TRBJ2-5; 7 bases are shared with TRBD1. The V and J ends lost 11 bases and 2 bases, in that order; junction bases with no gene match: 11. The CDR3 is 14 amino acids. CDR1 is SNHLY, CDR2 FYNNEI, per germline. The CDR3 nucleotides are TGTGCCGGCAAGAACCGGGACAGACAAGAGACCCAGTACTTC. Its protein product is CAGKNRDRQETQYF.

This clonotype was recorded many times. This sequence joins TRBV6-5 and TRBJ2-7; D gene uncertain. CDR3 length: 13 residues. Trimming cost V 0 bases and J 7 bases, with 10 bases left between them. The germline CDR1 and CDR2 sequences are MNHEY and SVGAGI. Here the CDR3 reads CASSYSPRLEQYF. The DNA of the CDR3 is TGTGCCAGCAGTTACTCGCCGAGGCTGGAGCAGTACTTC.

Ten or more counts support this clonotype. The chain couples TRBV29-1 to TRBJ2-7; 10 bases match TRBD1. V shed 5 bases and J 3 bases; nucleotides not matched to a gene: 10. The germline V gene has CDR1 SQVTM and CDR2 ANQGSEA. The CDR3 runs to 15 residues. The CDR3 coding sequence is TGCAGCGTTACAACTGCGAGGACAGGGGGCTACGAGCAGTACTTC. It specifies CSVTTARTGGYEQYF.

In this sample, this clonotype turned up many times. The rearrangement links TRBV7-6 to TRBJ2-7; TRBD1 aligns across 7 bases. This CDR3 contains 14 residues. CDR1 is SGHVS, CDR2 FNYEAQ, per germline. The V and J ends lost 8 bases and 1 base, in that order; junction bases with no gene match: 8. DNA of the CDR3: TGTGCCAGCGCCCGGGACAGCATTTCCTACGAGCAGTACTTC. Translated, it gives CASARDSISYEQYF.

This clonotype was counted many times. V is TRBV5-8 and J is TRBJ1-5; D is uncertain. V lost 0 bases to trimming and J lost 7 bases, with 5 bases between them. The CDR3 totals 12 residues. Germline V gene sequence: CDR1 SGHTS, CDR2 YDEGEE. CDR3 in DNA: TGTGCCAGCAGCTTGGGTCGGCAGCCCCAGCATTTT. This sequence encodes CASSLGRQPQHF.

The rearrangement joins TRBV27 to TRBJ1-5; the match to TRBD1 covers 7 bases. V lost 6 bases and J lost 2; bases outside the gene matches: 1. This CDR3 is built from 13 residues. Germline V gene sequence: CDR1 MNHEY, CDR2 SMNVEV (reference sequence). The CDR3 nucleotides read TGTGCCAGCAGCGGGACAGGCAATCAGCCCCAGCATTTT. Its translation: CASSGTGNQPQHF.

The sample holds a few counts of this clonotype. The chain carries TRBV28 and TRBJ1-1; 7 positions match TRBD1. J gave up 1 base and V 7 bases, and 6 bases lay outside the gene matches. The CDR3 covers 14 residues. Germline V gene lookup returns CDR1 MDHEN and CDR2 SYDVKM. The CDR3 sequence is CASIKGGWNTEAFF. In DNA form, the CDR3 reads TGTGCCAGCATCAAAGGGGGCTGGAACACTGAAGCTTTCTTT.

The chain links TRBV3-1 to TRBJ1-1; possible D gene TRBD1, 6 bases. CDR1 is LGHDT, CDR2 YNNKEL, per germline (reference sequence). The V and J ends lost 2 bases and 0 bases respectively, with 10 bases between them. The CDR3 has 15 amino acids. The CDR3 spells CASSQRTALNTEAFF. The CDR3 nucleotides are TGTGCCAGCAGCCAACGGACAGCGTTGAACACTGAAGCTTTCTTT. Together with reference TRBV3-1 and TRBJ1-1, the CDR3 gives the full variable domain: DTAVSQTPKYLVTQMGNDKSIKCEQNLGHDTMYWYKQDSKKFLKIMFSYNNKELIINETVPNRFSPKSPDKAHLNLHINSLELGDSAVYFCASSQRTALNTEAFFGQGTRLTVV.

This clonotype was detected ten times or more. The chain uses TRBV12-3 or TRBV12-4 and TRBJ2-1; the D gene is possibly TRBD2 (6 bases). With 6 bases removed from V and 0 bases from J, the gap between germline ends came to 12 bases. This CDR3 region has 15 residues. This CDR3 is CASSSGLNSYNEQFF. In DNA form, the CDR3 reads TGTGCCAGCAGCTCGGGACTGAACTCCTACAATGAGCAGTTCTTC.

Regarding this clonotype: A read error may be the cause here, since a much bigger clone is one base away. CDR3 region: CASSFDRGVYEQCF. The CDR3 DNA sequence: TGTGCCAGCAGCTTCGACAGGGGAGTCTACGAGCAGTGCTTC. The chain is built from TRBV7-2 and TRBJ2-7; 8 bases agree with TRBD1. Germline assignment: CDR1 SGHTA and CDR2 FQGNSA. The CDR3 consists of 14 residues.

This clonotype was recorded many times. V gene TRBV12-3 or TRBV12-4 combines with J gene TRBJ1-5; tentative D call: TRBD1 (6 bases). V lost 4 bases to trimming and J lost 1 base, with 11 bases between them. The CDR3 sequence is 15 residues long. This CDR3 is CASSSGARSNQPQHF. In nucleotides, the CDR3 is TGTGCCAGCAGTTCGGGGGCGCGAAGCAATCAGCCCCAGCATTTT.

This clonotype appeared many times. The chain has TRBV24-1 and TRBJ2-7, with D unclear. Trimming cost V 2 bases and J 9 bases, with 10 bases left between them. The CDR3 is made up of 12 amino acids. In germline, CDR1 is KGHDR, CDR2 SFDVKD. CDR3 DNA sequence: TGTGCCACCAGTGATTCTTATAACGGGCAGTACTTC. This gives the protein CATSDSYNGQYF.

At least ten counts were recorded for this clonotype. V and J are TRBV12-3 or TRBV12-4 and TRBJ2-1; 13 bases are a match to TRBD2. The V and J ends lost 8 bases and 7 bases, in that order; junction bases with no gene match: 11. This CDR3 is 16 amino acids long. CDR3 loop: CASCPTQTSGRNEQFF. The CDR3 DNA is TGTGCCAGCTGCCCTACCCAGACTAGCGGGAGGAATGAGCAGTTCTTC.

This clonotype was recorded many times. The V gene is TRBV5-6, the J gene TRBJ1-4; D gene ambiguous. The germline V and J ends were trimmed by 4 bases and 5 bases, with 9 bases remaining between them. CDR1 and CDR2 (germline): SGHDT, YYEEEE. The CDR3 spans 13 residues. CDR3 sequence: CASSIDGNEKLFF. CDR3 coding DNA: TGTGCCAGCAGCATTGACGGGAATGAAAAACTGTTTTTT.

At least ten counts were recorded for this clonotype. V usage is TRBV4-3 and J usage is TRBJ2-3, with 7 bases that match TRBD2. Germline CDR1 LGHNA, CDR2 YSLEER. The CDR3 is 15 residues long. Losses at the gene ends were 0 bases for V and 5 bases for J; bases not matched to a gene: 5. CDR3 residues: CASSQDLLAGDTQYF. CDR3 nucleotide sequence: TGCGCCAGCAGCCAAGACCTATTAGCGGGAGATACGCAGTATTTT.

This clonotype occurred many times. The gene calls are TRBV5-6 and TRBJ2-7, with D unclear. Germline V gives CDR1 SGHDT, CDR2 YYEEEE. Trimming shortened V by 0 bases and J by 0 bases, and 7 bases separated the two germline ends. CDR3 size: 14 residues. Here the CDR3 DNA reads TGTGCCAGCAGCTTGGAGTACAGCTCCTACGAGCAGTACTTC. Protein: CASSLEYSSYEQYF.

This clonotype was recorded many times. The J gene is TRBJ2-5, the V gene TRBV4-1; D possibly corresponds to TRBD1 (6 bases). Trimming stripped 0 bases from V and 4 bases from J, with 15 bases between. The CDR3 runs to 16 residues. CDR1 and CDR2 from the germline V gene are MGHRA and YSYEKL. The CDR3 spells CASSQDLGQQTETQYF. CDR3 DNA: TGCGCCAGCAGCCAAGATCTAGGACAGCAAACAGAGACCCAGTACTTC.

About this clonotype itself: Possible read error: a much larger clone is one base away. The V and J genes are TRBV24-1 and TRBJ2-1; the match to TRBD1 covers 7 bases. The DNA matches TRBJ2-7 better at its end, which makes the J call doubtful. The CDR3 has 14 amino acids. Germline V lookup: CDR1 KGHDR, CDR2 SFDVKD. The DNA of the CDR3 is TGTGCCACCAGTGACGAGACAGGGATCAATGAGCAGTACTTC. Protein product: CATSDETGINEQYF.

The chain is built from TRBV14 and TRBJ2-3, with D tentatively TRBD2 (5 bases). This CDR3 spans 19 amino acids. CDR1 is SGHDN, CDR2 FVKESK, per germline. Trimming removed 1 base from V and 1 base from J, with 21 bases in between. In nucleotides, the CDR3 is TGTGCCAGCAGCCAAGGTGAGAATCAACTAGTCCTGGGCACAGATACGCAGTATTTT. Translation gives CASSQGENQLVLGTDTQYF.

This clonotype has ten or more counts. This chain connects TRBV19 to TRBJ2-7; TRBD2 agrees at 7 bases. The germline gives CDR1 LNHDA, CDR2 SQIVND (reference sequence). Trimming cost V 6 bases and J 7 bases; bases outside gene matches: 12. The CDR3 sequence is 14 residues long. The CDR3: CASSPTGEGWEQYF. In DNA, the CDR3 is TGTGCCAGTAGCCCAACGGGGGAGGGCTGGGAGCAGTACTTC.

This clonotype has a count of ten or more. The rearrangement joins TRBV2 to TRBJ1-4; D remains unclear. Trimming removed 4 bases at V and 7 bases at J, with 19 bases between. Germline CDR1 is SNHLY and CDR2 is FYNNEI. The CDR3 spans 16 residues. CDR3 coding DNA: TGTGCCAGCAGTGTGGAAGACACCGAAGGGAGTGAAAAACTGTTTTTT. Protein product: CASSVEDTEGSEKLFF.

The chain combines TRBV3-1 with TRBJ1-3; D not resolved. In germline, CDR1 is LGHDT, CDR2 YNNKEL (reference sequence). Trimming removed 0 bases at V and 11 bases at J, with 11 bases between. The CDR3 consists of 13 residues. The CDR3 region is CASSQDSETAIYF. The CDR3 coding sequence is TGTGCCAGCAGCCAAGACAGTGAGACGGCCATATATTTT.

This clonotype was picked up many times. The V and J genes are TRBV4-1 and TRBJ1-6, with no clear D. This CDR3 contains 15 residues. The V gene's germline CDR1 is MGHRA and CDR2 YSYEKL. Trimming removed 0 bases at V and 5 bases at J, with 8 bases between. CDR3 in amino acids: CASSQDSRDNSPLHF. Written as DNA, the CDR3 is TGCGCCAGCAGCCAAGACAGTCGCGATAATTCACCCCTCCACTTT.